The clone carrying this T cell receptor beta chain was seen a handful of times. The target antigen is unknown. J was trimmed by 5 bases and V by 6 bases; bases with no gene match: 9. The CDR3 loop spans 14 amino acids. Germline loops: CDR1 SNHLY, CDR2 FYNNEI. Profiling relied on immunoSEQ multiplex PCR, and the TCRdb table lists in-frame clones only, not all of them. The data show about 200,000 clones, approximately 82% seen once. This record belongs to a study of cytomegalovirus exposure and HLA in healthy donors. The donors were in the approximately 110-subject validation cohort; that cohort was separate from the approximately 670-subject first cohort. Study-wide results and caveats: Diagnosis of cytomegalovirus status made by the classifier reportedly showed high specificity and sensitivity. Specificity for CMV antigens was confirmed in vitro for a few of the CMV-associated chains. The study flagged some 180 TCR beta chains as cytomegalovirus-associated.

The sequence was obtained from a woman aged 25-40 years in good health and CMV-seropositive. This chain uses TRBV2 with TRBJ1-1; TRBD1 agrees at 7 bases. Specimen: PBMCs. The CDR3 is CASSVDRVKTEAFF. The DNA for the CDR3 is TGTGCCAGCAGCGTTGACAGGGTAAAAACTGAAGCTTTCTTT.